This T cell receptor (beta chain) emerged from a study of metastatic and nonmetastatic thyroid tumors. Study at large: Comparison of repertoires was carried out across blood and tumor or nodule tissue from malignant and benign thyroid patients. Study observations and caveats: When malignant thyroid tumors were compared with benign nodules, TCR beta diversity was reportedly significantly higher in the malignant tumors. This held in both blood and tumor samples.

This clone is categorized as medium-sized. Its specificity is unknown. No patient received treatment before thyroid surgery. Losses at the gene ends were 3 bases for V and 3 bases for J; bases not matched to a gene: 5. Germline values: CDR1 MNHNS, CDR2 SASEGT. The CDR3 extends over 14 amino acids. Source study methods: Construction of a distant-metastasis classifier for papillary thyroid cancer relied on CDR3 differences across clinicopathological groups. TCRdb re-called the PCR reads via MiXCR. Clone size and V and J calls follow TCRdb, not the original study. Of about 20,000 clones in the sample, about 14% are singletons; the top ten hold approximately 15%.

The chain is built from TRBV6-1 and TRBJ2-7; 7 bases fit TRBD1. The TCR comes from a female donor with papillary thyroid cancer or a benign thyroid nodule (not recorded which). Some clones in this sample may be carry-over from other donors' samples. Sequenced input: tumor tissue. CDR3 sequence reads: CASSDGTVFYEQYF. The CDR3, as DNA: TGTGCCAGCAGTGACGGGACAGTCTTCTACGAGCAGTACTTC.